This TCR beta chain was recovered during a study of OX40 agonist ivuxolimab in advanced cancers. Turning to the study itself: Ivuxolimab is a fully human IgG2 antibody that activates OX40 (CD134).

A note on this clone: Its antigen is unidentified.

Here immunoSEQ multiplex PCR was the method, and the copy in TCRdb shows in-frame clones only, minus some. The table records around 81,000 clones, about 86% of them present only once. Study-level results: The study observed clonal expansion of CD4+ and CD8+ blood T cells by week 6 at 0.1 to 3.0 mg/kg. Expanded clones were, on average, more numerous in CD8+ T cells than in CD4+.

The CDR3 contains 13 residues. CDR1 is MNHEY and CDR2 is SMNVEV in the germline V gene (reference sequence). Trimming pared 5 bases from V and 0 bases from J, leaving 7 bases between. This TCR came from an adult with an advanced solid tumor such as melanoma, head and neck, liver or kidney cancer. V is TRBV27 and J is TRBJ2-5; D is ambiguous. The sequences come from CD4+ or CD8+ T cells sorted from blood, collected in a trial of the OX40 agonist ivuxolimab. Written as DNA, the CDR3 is TGTGCCAGCAGTACCCAGAACCAAGAGACCCAGTACTTC. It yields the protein CASSTQNQETQYF.